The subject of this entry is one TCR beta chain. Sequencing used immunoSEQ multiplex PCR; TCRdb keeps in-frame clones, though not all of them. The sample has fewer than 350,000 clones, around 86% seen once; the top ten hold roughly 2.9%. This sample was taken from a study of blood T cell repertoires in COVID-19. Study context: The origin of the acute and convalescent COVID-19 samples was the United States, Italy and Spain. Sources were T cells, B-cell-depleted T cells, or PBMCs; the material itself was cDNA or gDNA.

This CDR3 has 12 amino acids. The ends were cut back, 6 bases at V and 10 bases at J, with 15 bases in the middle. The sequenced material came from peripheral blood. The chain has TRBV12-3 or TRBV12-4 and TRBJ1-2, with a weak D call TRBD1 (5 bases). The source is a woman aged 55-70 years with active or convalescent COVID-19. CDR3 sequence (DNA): TGTGCCAGCAGCCCCGTCGGGGGGGACTACACCTTC. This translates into CASSPVGGDYTF.